This TCR beta chain was sequenced in a study of cytomegalovirus exposure and HLA in healthy donors. Overall study findings and caveats: The CMV antigen specificity of a few CMV-associated chains was confirmed through in vitro analysis. TCR sequences were mostly rare, though some public TCRs occurred in many donors. Clonal expansion, a later analysis showed, was greater in HLA-associated TCR beta chains than in equally common others.

Of note for this clone: The antigen remains unidentified.

13 Jbeta primers and 60 Vbeta primers were used for the PCR. The table came from immunoSEQ multiplex PCR; TCRdb's copy has only in-frame clones and leaves some out. The table records about 130,000 clones, around 80% of them present only once. Per the germline V gene, CDR1 is LNHNV and CDR2 is YYDKDF (reference sequence). The CDR3 sequence is 14 residues long. Trimming removed 0 bases at V and 0 bases at J, with 6 bases between. This sequence was found in a woman aged 40 to 50 in good health and CMV-seronegative. The source material was PBMCs. The rearrangement uses TRBV15 and TRBJ2-7; no reliable D call. In DNA form, the CDR3 reads TGTGCCACCAGCAGAGACCTGAGCTCCTACGAGCAGTACTTC. This translates into CATSRDLSSYEQYF.